The 22 T cell receptor beta chains below all came from one sample that was sequenced in a study of beta chain features in type 1 diabetes. General study findings and limits: Moderate but significant shortening of TCRB CDR3s was recorded in all four CD4+ subsets from Type 1 diabetes patients.

No cognate antigen is known for these TCRs. The sequenced template was cDNA made from the entire isolated RNA. Sequenced by immunoSEQ multiplex PCR; TCRdb stores in-frame clones only, minus some. The sample contains 630,000 or so clones, 11% to 15% of which appear only once. What was sequenced was naive CD4+ T cells from blood. All receptors derive from a man aged 18 to 29 with type 1 diabetes.

The J gene is TRBJ1-1, the V gene TRBV5-4; a possible D gene is TRBD1 (6 bases). CDR3 length equals 14 residues. V was cut by 0 bases and J by 7 bases, with 13 bases left in between. Germline CDR1 reads SGHNT; CDR2 reads YYREEE (reference sequence). CDR3 nucleotide sequence: TGTGCCAGCAGCTTGGCAGGGGCATACAGTGAAGCTTTCTTT. This codes for CASSLAGAYSEAFF.

This chain links TRBV27 with TRBJ2-5; D is possibly TRBD2 (7 bases). The germline CDR1 and CDR2 sequences are MNHEY and SMNVEV (reference sequence). Trimming cost V 2 bases and J 5 bases, with 18 bases left between them. CDR3 size: 16 residues. The CDR3 is CASSLKVGGPGETQYF. The CDR3 bases are TGTGCCAGCAGTTTAAAGGTGGGGGGGCCCGGGGAGACCCAGTACTTC.

The chain carries TRBV2 and TRBJ1-2; D is undetermined. This CDR3 spans 15 amino acids. V shed 2 bases and J shed 7 bases, with 17 bases lying between them. Germline V lookup: CDR1 SNHLY, CDR2 FYNNEI. DNA for the CDR3: TGTGCCAGCAGTGAACTACTCAAAGCCTCTCGTGGCTACACCTTC. Translation: CASSELLKASRGYTF.

The V call is TRBV5-1, the J call TRBJ1-2, with D perhaps TRBD1 (6 bases). The CDR3 loop spans 16 amino acids. V lost 3 bases to trimming and J lost 0 bases, with 15 bases between them. Per germline, CDR1 SGHRS and CDR2 YFSETQ. The CDR3, as DNA: TGCGCCAGCAGCTCTACAGGGACGAATGCTAACTATGGCTACACCTTC. Translating it yields CASSSTGTNANYGYTF. Full variable domain (missing parts from reference TRBV5-1 and TRBJ1-2): KAGVTQTPRYLIKTRGQQVTLSCSPISGHRSVSWYQQTPGQGLQFLFEYFSETQRNKGNFPGRFSGRQFSNSRSEMNVSTLELGDSALYLCASSSTGTNANYGYTFGSGTRLTVV.

The table lists this clone with a few counts. The chain is built from TRBV5-1 and TRBJ2-2; possible D gene TRBD1, 6 bases. Trimming removed 1 base at V and 4 bases at J, with 14 bases between. Germline loops: CDR1 SGHRS, CDR2 YFSETQ. The CDR3 spans 16 residues. The CDR3 nucleotides are TGCGCCAGCAGCTTGTGGTTCCAGGGGCCCACCGGGGAGCTGTTTTTT. Amino acid sequence: CASSLWFQGPTGELFF. Supplemented by reference TRBV5-1 and TRBJ2-2, the full variable domain reads KAGVTQTPRYLIKTRGQQVTLSCSPISGHRSVSWYQQTPGQGLQFLFEYFSETQRNKGNFPGRFSGRQFSNSRSEMNVSTLELGDSALYLCASSLWFQGPTGELFFGEGSRLTVL.

This clone was seen a few times. The genes are TRBV18 and TRBJ1-2, with a weak D call TRBD1 (5 bases). Germline V gives CDR1 KGHSH, CDR2 LQKENI. Trimming left V 5 bases short and J 4 bases short, with 11 bases between. CDR3 length: 13 residues. CDR3 loop: CASSFDSSYGYTF. CDR3 DNA: TGTGCCAGCTCATTCGACAGCTCCTATGGCTACACCTTC.

This clone turned up a few times. The J gene is TRBJ2-7, the V gene TRBV28; D is undetermined. The CDR3 has 14 amino acids. The V end was cut by 3 bases, the J end by 1 base, with 10 bases between. CDR1 is MDHEN, CDR2 SYDVKM, per germline. CDR3 sequence (DNA): TGTGCCAGCAGTTTTTACCGTCATTCCTACGAGCAGTACTTC. This codes for CASSFYRHSYEQYF.

V gene TRBV20-1 combines with J gene TRBJ1-2, with D unresolved. Trimming took 3 bases from V and 3 from J, leaving 5 bases between them. CDR3 size: 11 residues. Germline V gives CDR1 DFQATT, CDR2 SNEGSKA (reference sequence). The CDR3 spells CSASQYYGYTF. The CDR3 coding sequence is TGCAGTGCTAGCCAATACTATGGCTACACCTTC.

This clone was counted a few times. The chain carries TRBV19 and TRBJ1-5; D remains ambiguous. There are 13 residues in the CDR3. Trimming took off 3 bases at V and 4 bases at J, with 7 bases between the two ends. CDR1 is LNHDA and CDR2 is SQIVND in the germline V gene (reference sequence). Here the CDR3 reads CASSMGGNQPQHF. CDR3 in DNA: TGTGCCAGTAGTATGGGAGGGAATCAGCCCCAGCATTTT.

V usage is TRBV7-9 and J usage is TRBJ2-7; the match to TRBD2 covers 11 bases. The V segment lost 4 bases and the J segment 4 bases; nucleotides outside the gene matches: 9. This CDR3 is built from 16 residues. Germline V gene data show CDR1 as SEHNR and CDR2 as FQNEAQ (reference sequence). CDR3 sequence: CASSSSLTSGSYEQYF. CDR3 coding DNA: TGTGCCAGCAGCTCCTCACTCACTAGCGGGAGTTACGAGCAGTACTTC.

This clone appeared a few times. The chain joins TRBV30 to TRBJ2-5; D perhaps matches TRBD2 (5 bases). This CDR3 has 13 amino acids. Germline V gene sequence: CDR1 GTSNPN, CDR2 SVGIG (reference sequence). The V gene lost 0 bases and the J gene lost 4 bases, with 9 bases spanning the gap. CDR3 in amino acids: CAWSVRGLETQYF. The CDR3 DNA is TGTGCCTGGAGTGTACGGGGTTTAGAGACCCAGTACTTC.

In its sample, this clone was seen a few times. V and J are TRBV12-2 and TRBJ1-6. TRBV12-2 is flagged as a pseudogene. CDR3 length: 17 amino acids. The CDR3 DNA reads as TGTGCAAGTCGCTCCTCGGCGCAGCGCTCCTATAATTCACCCCTCCACTTT. This sequence encodes CASRSSAQRSYNSPLHF.

This sequence joins TRBV4-2 and TRBJ1-6; 10 positions match TRBD1. Per germline, CDR1 LGHNA and CDR2 YNFKEQ. The CDR3 covers 15 residues. The ends lost 0 bases at V and 10 bases at J; junction bases unmatched: 3. CDR3 DNA sequence: TGTGCCAGCAGCCAAGATGGGACAGGGGTGTCACCCCTCCACTTT. It encodes CASSQDGTGVSPLHF.

This clone was detected a few times. This chain's CDR3 is CASSDPGGGRKLFF. The CDR3 bases are TGTGCCAGCAGTGATCCAGGGGGAGGGAGAAAACTGTTTTTT. The chain is built from TRBV25-1 and TRBJ1-4; TRBD1 matches at 7 bases. Germline lookup yields CDR1 MGHDK and CDR2 SYGVNS. V lost 3 bases to trimming and J lost 10 bases; unmatched junction nucleotides: 8. CDR3 length equals 14 residues.

This clone was seen only a few times. This rearrangement joins TRBV9 to TRBJ2-7, with 8 bases fitting TRBD2. Per germline, CDR1 SGDLS and CDR2 YYNGEE. There are 13 residues in the CDR3. Trimming cost V 2 bases and J 9 bases; bases outside gene matches: 7. The CDR3: CASSVQAGVPQYF. CDR3 nucleotides: TGTGCCAGCAGCGTTCAAGCGGGAGTTCCGCAGTACTTC.

A few counts support this clone. The chain joins TRBV7-2 to TRBJ2-7; tentatively, D is TRBD1 or TRBD2 (5 bases each). The CDR3 runs 15 residues. Germline V gene sequence: CDR1 SGHTA, CDR2 FQGNSA. Trimming left V 5 bases short and J 6 bases short, with 20 bases between. Here the CDR3 DNA reads TGTGCCAGCAGCCCAAGACGGGACGGCACATCCGAGCAGTACTTC. Protein product: CASSPRRDGTSEQYF.

This clone was counted between two and nine times. J is TRBJ2-5 and V is TRBV20-1; D gene ambiguous. This CDR3 contains 11 residues. The V end was cut by 3 bases, the J end by 5 bases, with 7 bases between. Germline V gene sequence: CDR1 DFQATT, CDR2 SNEGSKA (reference sequence). CDR3 protein: CSARERETQYF. The CDR3 nucleotides read TGCAGTGCTAGGGAAAGGGAGACCCAGTACTTC.

V gene TRBV4-3 combines with J gene TRBJ1-2; D unclear. The CDR3 has 14 amino acids. V lost 4 bases and J 4 bases, leaving 13 bases between the germline ends. Germline V gives CDR1 LGHNA, CDR2 YSLEER. CDR3 region: CASSLERQFYGYTF. The CDR3 bases are TGCGCCAGCAGCCTTGAACGGCAGTTCTATGGCTACACCTTC.

This clone was found a few times. The CDR3 here is CARRAGGGANVLTF. DNA for the CDR3: TGTGCTCGGAGAGCCGGCGGTGGGGCCAACGTCCTGACTTTC. This chain joins TRBV30 and TRBJ2-6; D ambiguous. The CDR3 runs to 14 residues. Germline V lookup: CDR1 GTSNPN, CDR2 SVGIG (reference sequence).

J is TRBJ2-7 and V is TRBV30; D gene unclear. Germline V gives CDR1 GTSNPN, CDR2 SVGIG (reference sequence). V lost 6 bases to trimming and J lost 2 bases, with 8 bases between them. The CDR3 contains 11 residues. This CDR3 reads CACFGAYEQYF. The CDR3 DNA sequence: TGTGCCTGCTTCGGAGCCTACGAGCAGTACTTC.

V is TRBV7-2 and J is TRBJ2-7, with TRBD2 identical over 8 bases. The J segment lost 3 bases and the V segment lost 2 bases, leaving 6 bases of the junction unmatched. Germline loops: CDR1 SGHTA, CDR2 FQGNSA. The length of the CDR3 is 15 residues. In DNA, the CDR3 is TGTGCCAGCAGCTTACAGAGCGGGAGAGTCTACGAGCAGTACTTC. Translation: CASSLQSGRVYEQYF. Filled out from reference TRBV7-2 and TRBJ2-7, the complete variable domain reads GAGVSQSPSNKVTEKGKDVELRCDPISGHTALYWYRQSLGQGLEFLIYFQGNSAPDKSGLPSDRFSAERTGGSVSTLTIQRTQQEDSAVYLCASSLQSGRVYEQYFGPGTRLTVT.

This clone was seen only a few times. The chain uses TRBV19 and TRBJ2-2; D is unresolved. The CDR3 runs to 15 residues. Germline-derived CDR1 and CDR2 are LNHDA and SQIVND (reference sequence). Trimming removed 3 bases from V and 1 base from J, with 9 bases in between. The CDR3 DNA is TGTGCCAGTAGTATGTGGCAGCAGAACACCGGGGAGCTGTTTTTT. Translation gives CASSMWQQNTGELFF.